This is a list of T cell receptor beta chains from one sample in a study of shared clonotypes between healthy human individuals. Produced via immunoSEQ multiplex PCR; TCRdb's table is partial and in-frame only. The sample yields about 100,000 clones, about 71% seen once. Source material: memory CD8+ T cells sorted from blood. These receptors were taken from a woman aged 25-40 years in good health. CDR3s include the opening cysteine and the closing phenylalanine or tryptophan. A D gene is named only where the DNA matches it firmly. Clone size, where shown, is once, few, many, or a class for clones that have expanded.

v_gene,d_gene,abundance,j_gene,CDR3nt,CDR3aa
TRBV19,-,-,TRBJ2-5,TGTGCCAGTAGCCCGACAGTACGAGAGACCCAGTACTTC,CASSPTVRETQYF
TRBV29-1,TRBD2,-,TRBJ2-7,TGCAGCGTTGAGGATGAAGCGGGGTACGAGCAGTACTTC,CSVEDEAGYEQYF
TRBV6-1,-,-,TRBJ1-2,TGTGCCACCCTCGGTCAGTTTGAGGGCTACACCTTC,CATLGQFEGYTF
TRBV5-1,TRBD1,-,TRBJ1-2,TGCGCCAGCAGCAGGGGACAGGGGATGGACTATGGCTACACCTTC,CASSRGQGMDYGYTF
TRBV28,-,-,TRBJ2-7,TGTGCCAGCAGCGCCCCTTCGGACGGTAGTCTGTACGAGCAGTACTTC,CASSAPSDGSLYEQYF
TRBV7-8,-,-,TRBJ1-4,TGTGCCAGCAGCTTAGGGAACGCGGTACCTAATGAAAAACTGTTTTTT,CASSLGNAVPNEKLFF
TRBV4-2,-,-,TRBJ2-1,TGTGCCAGCAGCCAAGCAGGAGAAAATGAGCAGTTCTTC,CASSQAGENEQFF
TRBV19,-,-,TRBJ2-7,TGTGCCAGTAGCCATACCGGATTTACTTACGAGCAGTACTTC,CASSHTGFTYEQYF
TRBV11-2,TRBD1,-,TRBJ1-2,TGTGCCAGCAGCCCAGGGGGGGGGCCCTATGGCTACACCTTC,CASSPGGGPYGYTF
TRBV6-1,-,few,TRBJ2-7,TGTGCCACCAGCTCGGGGGAAACGGACGAGCAGTACTTC,CATSSGETDEQYF
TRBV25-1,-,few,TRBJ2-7,TGTGCCAGCAGTGAGGGGGGTAGGACCCCCTACGAGCAGTACTTC,CASSEGGRTPYEQYF
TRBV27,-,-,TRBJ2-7,TGTGCCAGCAGTTTTAGGCCAGGGAGAGCCTACGAGCAGTACTTC,CASSFRPGRAYEQYF
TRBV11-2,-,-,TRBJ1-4,TGTGCCAGCAGCCTTTCAGGCGGAGAAAAACTGTTTTTT,CASSLSGGEKLFF
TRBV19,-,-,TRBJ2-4,TGTGCCAGTTCGATACTAGCCAAAAACATTCAGTACTTC,CASSILAKNIQYF
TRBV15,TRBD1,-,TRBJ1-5,TGTGCCACCAGCAGAGCCGCGGGACAGGGGATTCAGCCCCAGCATTTT,CATSRAAGQGIQPQHF
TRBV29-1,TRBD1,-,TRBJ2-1,TGCAGCGTTGAAGGGGCGCGACAGGGGAGTGAGCAGTTCTTC,CSVEGARQGSEQFF
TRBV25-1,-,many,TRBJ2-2,TGTGCCAGCAGTGAATATAAGGACGGCAAGAACACCGGGGAGCTGTTTTTT,CASSEYKDGKNTGELFF